Below, 23 T cell receptor beta chains from the same sample are listed, as sequenced in a study of tumour-infiltrating T cells in Burkitt lymphoma (dated by TCRdb to 2019 to 2021). The protocol used for the library was the immunoSEQ multiplex PCR assay. Here the immuneACCESS table is served through TCRdb, limited to in-frame sequences with V and J called. Missing clones are a known gap in these copies; in checked studies unresolved V genes cover under half, and the rest lacks a known reason. This sample has almost 5,000 clones in its table, and about a tenth of those were observed once. About 2% of the sample is held by the ten biggest clonotypes. Sequencing was performed on tumor tissue. These receptor sequences come from a human donor with diffuse large B-cell lymphoma.

This chain connects TRBV4-1 to TRBJ2-3, with 10 bases identical to TRBD2. The V gene's germline CDR1 is MGHRA and CDR2 YSYEKL. CDR3 length equals 17 residues. V dropped 4 bases and J dropped 2; count of bases not matched to a gene: 9. In DNA, the CDR3 is TGCGCCAGCAGCCCCCTAGGTAGCGGGGGGTACACAGATACGCAGTATTTT. This encodes CASSPLGSGGYTDTQYF.

This clone was seen a few times. This rearrangement joins TRBV2 to TRBJ1-5; D gene uncertain. Germline CDR1 and CDR2: SNHLY and FYNNEI. Trimming shortened V by 3 bases and J by 5 bases, and 8 bases separated the two germline ends. The CDR3 covers 13 residues. CDR3: CASSEGYYQPQHF. DNA of the CDR3: TGTGCCAGCAGTGAGGGGTACTATCAGCCCCAGCATTTT.

The chain is built from TRBV5-1 and TRBJ2-7, with 9 bases that match TRBD2. The V gene end was trimmed by 5 bases and the J gene end by 6 bases; junction bases not matched to a gene: 9. The germline gives CDR1 SGHRS, CDR2 YFSETQ. This CDR3 is 14 amino acids long. The CDR3 sequence: CASRAGAGGGEQYF. The CDR3 DNA sequence: TGCGCCAGCAGGGCCGGTGCGGGAGGGGGCGAGCAGTACTTC.

The sample holds a few counts of this clone. The chain couples TRBV11-2 to TRBJ1-2; tentatively, D is TRBD1 (5 bases). V was shortened by 1 base and J by 8 bases, with 14 bases between the two germline ends. CDR1 is SGHAT, CDR2 FQNNGV, per germline. The CDR3 extends over 14 amino acids. The CDR3 DNA reads as TGTGCCAGCAGCTTAGTGGGGCCAGGACGGGGCTACACCTTC. Protein: CASSLVGPGRGYTF.

The chain joins TRBV5-1 to TRBJ1-6; TRBD1 is a possible D gene (6 bases). CDR1 is SGHRS and CDR2 is YFSETQ in the germline V gene. The CDR3 is 14 residues long. The germline V and J ends were trimmed by 5 bases and 9 bases, with 15 bases remaining between them. CDR3 loop: CASRPTGPSSPLHF. The CDR3 nucleotides are TGCGCCAGCAGGCCAACAGGGCCGAGTTCACCCCTCCACTTT.

The chain links TRBV11-2 to TRBJ1-1, with D hard to call. V lost 0 bases to trimming and J lost 2 bases, with 7 bases between them. This CDR3 contains 14 residues. Per germline, CDR1 SGHAT and CDR2 FQNNGV. The CDR3 DNA reads as TGTGCCAGCAGCTTAGAATTCGATAACACTGAAGCTTTCTTT. Its translation is CASSLEFDNTEAFF. The full variable domain, its missing parts supplied by reference TRBV11-2 and TRBJ1-1, is EAGVAQSPRYKIIEKRQSVAFWCNPISGHATLYWYQQILGQGPKLLIQFQNNGVVDDSQLPKDRFSAERLKGVDSTLKIQPAKLEDSAVYLCASSLEFDNTEAFFGQGTRLTVV.

This sequence joins TRBV11-1 and TRBJ1-1, with D hard to call. The V end was cut by 5 bases, the J end by 6 bases, with 13 bases between. The CDR3 sequence is 13 residues long. Germline loops: CDR1 SGHAT, CDR2 FQDESV (reference sequence). CDR3 DNA sequence: TGTGCCAGCAGCCGAGGGAAGGTCGCTGAAGCTTTCTTT. Translating it yields CASSRGKVAEAFF.

The rearrangement joins TRBV5-1 to TRBJ2-1, with 13 bases matching TRBD2. The CDR3 consists of 18 residues. The germline gives CDR1 SGHRS, CDR2 YFSETQ. V lost 3 bases to trimming and J lost 2 bases; unmatched junction nucleotides: 8. The CDR3 sequence is CASSSEVTSGGTYNEQFF. As DNA, the CDR3 is TGCGCCAGCAGCTCGGAAGTGACTAGCGGGGGGACCTACAATGAGCAGTTCTTC.

This chain joins TRBV10-2 and TRBJ2-7; a possible D gene is TRBD1 (6 bases). The germline V gene encodes CDR1 WSHSY and CDR2 SAAADI. The CDR3 is made up of 11 amino acids. With 5 bases removed from V and 6 bases from J, the gap between germline ends came to 8 bases. CDR3 bases: TGCGCCAGCAGTAACAGGGTCGAGCAGTACTTC. It yields the protein CASSNRVEQYF.

The sample holds a few counts of this clone. The gene calls are TRBV6-1 and TRBJ2-7; TRBD1 is a possible D gene (5 bases). V was trimmed by 8 bases and J by 6 bases, leaving 20 bases between them. The CDR3 spans 14 residues. Per the germline V gene, CDR1 is MNHNS and CDR2 is SASEGT. The DNA for the CDR3 is TGTGCCAGCTTCCCGCAGGGCGCAAGGTCCGAGCAGTACTTC. Its protein product is CASFPQGARSEQYF.

This clone was picked up a small number of times. This chain links TRBV5-1 with TRBJ2-1; 9 bases map to TRBD1. V gave up 0 bases and J gave up 8 bases; unmatched junction bases: 9. Germline-derived CDR1 and CDR2 are SGHRS and YFSETQ. The CDR3 sequence is 16 residues long. The chain's CDR3 is CASSLVPGQGLYEQFF. The CDR3, as DNA: TGCGCCAGCAGCTTGGTCCCTGGACAGGGGTTGTATGAGCAGTTCTTC.

This clone was seen only a few times. The chain combines TRBV5-1 with TRBJ1-1; D uncertain. Germline loops: CDR1 SGHRS, CDR2 YFSETQ. The CDR3 sequence is 15 residues long. Between the trimmed V and J ends, which lost 4 bases and 1 base, there was a span of 14 bases. CDR3 loop: CASSPQVMRNTEAFF. CDR3 DNA sequence: TGCGCCAGCAGCCCCCAAGTTATGCGGAACACTGAAGCTTTCTTT.

This clone appeared a few times. The rearrangement links TRBV18 to TRBJ2-1; 8 bases are shared with TRBD1. Germline V gives CDR1 KGHSH, CDR2 LQKENI. The V and J ends lost 3 bases and 2 bases, in that order; junction bases with no gene match: 3. This CDR3 has 15 residues. CDR3 coding DNA: TGTGCCAGCTCACCGGGACAGGAGCCCTACAATGAGCAGTTCTTC. This gives the protein CASSPGQEPYNEQFF.

The CDR3 reads CASSPIQGTGELFF. DNA of the CDR3: TGTGCCAGCTCCCCCATACAGGGGACCGGGGAGCTGTTTTTT. The J gene is TRBJ2-2, the V gene TRBV18; 7 bases align to TRBD1. After removal of 6 bases from V and 5 bases from J, the junction contained 6 bases not matched to a gene. Germline V gene data show CDR1 as KGHSH and CDR2 as LQKENI. This CDR3 has 14 amino acids.

The rearrangement uses TRBV19 and TRBJ1-2, with D uncertain. CDR1 is LNHDA and CDR2 is SQIVND in the germline V gene (reference sequence). The CDR3 covers 12 residues. Trimming pared 7 bases from V and 8 bases from J, leaving 14 bases between. The CDR3 DNA reads TGTGCCAGTACCACCCCTCTGAGGGGCTACACCTTC. Encoded protein: CASTTPLRGYTF.

This clone was counted only a few times. The chain employs TRBV10-3 and TRBJ1-6; D remains ambiguous. Trimming pared 3 bases from V and 0 bases from J, leaving 12 bases between. This CDR3 comprises 17 residues. Germline CDR1 ENHRY, CDR2 SYGVKD. CDR3 residues: CAISDSLVRSYNSPLHF. CDR3 nucleotides: TGTGCCATCAGTGACAGCCTAGTGCGCTCCTATAATTCACCCCTCCACTTT.

This clone was observed a few times. The gene calls are TRBV7-9 and TRBJ1-1; D gene uncertain. The germline V and J ends were trimmed by 3 bases and 1 base, with 9 bases remaining between them. CDR3 length: 14 residues. The V gene's germline CDR1 is SEHNR and CDR2 FQNEAQ (reference sequence). CDR3 amino acids: CASSFSQENTEAFF. In DNA, the CDR3 is TGTGCCAGCAGCTTTAGTCAGGAGAACACTGAAGCTTTCTTT.

The table lists this clone with a few counts. The chain combines TRBV5-6 with TRBJ2-7; 12 nucleotides match TRBD1. Germline V gives CDR1 SGHDT, CDR2 YYEEEE. The CDR3 is 15 residues long. Germline trimming cut 5 bases from V and 3 bases from J; bases unmatched to any gene: 6. CDR3 protein: CASSFRDRGLYEQYF. As DNA, the CDR3 is TGTGCCAGCAGTTTCCGGGACAGGGGGCTCTACGAGCAGTACTTC. Full variable domain (outside the CDR3, taken from reference TRBV5-6 and TRBJ2-7): DAGVTQSPTHLIKTRGQQVTLRCSPKSGHDTVSWYQQALGQGPQFIFQYYEEEERQRGNFPDRFSGHQFPNYSSELNVNALLLGDSALYLCASSFRDRGLYEQYFGPGTRLTVT.

This clone turned up a few times. J is TRBJ2-5 and V is TRBV4-1; TRBD1 aligns across 9 bases. CDR1 and CDR2 (germline): MGHRA, YSYEKL. The CDR3 is 15 residues long. V shed 4 bases and J 3 bases; nucleotides not matched to a gene: 6. DNA for the CDR3: TGCGCCAGCAGCCGATACGACAGGGGGGAAGAGACCCAGTACTTC. Translation: CASSRYDRGEETQYF.

CDR3 sequence (DNA): TGTGCCAGCAGTGAAGCGCCACAGGGAAGAGGCTACACCTTC. This encodes CASSEAPQGRGYTF. The genes are TRBV6-1 and TRBJ1-2, with D perhaps matching TRBD1 (6 bases). V was trimmed by 0 bases and J by 8 bases, leaving 13 bases between them. This CDR3 contains 14 residues. Per germline, CDR1 MNHNS and CDR2 SASEGT.

This chain connects TRBV7-8 to TRBJ1-2, with D possibly TRBD1 on 6 matching bases. Trimming stripped 2 bases from V and 2 bases from J, with 9 bases between. This CDR3 contains 14 residues. Germline V gives CDR1 SGHVS, CDR2 FQNEAQ. In nucleotides, the CDR3 is TGTGCCAGCAGCTTACTGACAGGAAACTATGGCTACACCTTC. The encoded protein is CASSLLTGNYGYTF.

This clone showed up just a few times. V gene TRBV28 combines with J gene TRBJ1-2; D remains ambiguous. Germline assignment: CDR1 MDHEN and CDR2 SYDVKM. Between the trimmed V and J ends, which lost 7 bases and 4 bases, there was a span of 16 bases. This CDR3 has 14 residues. CDR3 loop: CASTTRGPSYGYTF. CDR3 nucleotide sequence: TGTGCCAGCACCACCCGGGGTCCCTCCTATGGCTACACCTTC.

This clone turned up a few times. V is TRBV4-1 and J is TRBJ1-5; the match to TRBD1 covers 10 bases. The V and J ends lost 4 bases and 1 base, in that order; junction bases with no gene match: 4. The CDR3 sequence is 16 residues long. CDR1 is MGHRA, CDR2 YSYEKL, per germline. The CDR3 spells CASSLDRGISNQPQHF. The CDR3 coding sequence is TGCGCCAGCAGCCTGGACAGGGGGATAAGCAATCAGCCCCAGCATTTT.